Listed below are T cell receptor beta chains from one sample, sequenced in a study of blood T cells in healthy people across ages. In TCRdb, the 5' RACE reads were re-called with MiXCR into one record per CDR3 protein. In the table there are approximately 800,000 distinct CDR3 sequences, roughly 64% of which are singletons. Material: blood. Receptor source: a man aged 30 to 45 in good health. Each CDR3 is given with its conserved first and last residue. The order of the fields is D gene, V gene, J gene, clone size, CDR3 protein, CDR3 DNA. D genes are given only for firm matches. Size values are once, few and many counts, or a class for expanded clones, and some rows have none.

d_gene: .
v_gene: TRBV6-2/TRBV6-3
j_gene: TRBJ1-1
abundance: .
CDR3aa: CASSYQDRATEAFF
CDR3nt: TGTGCCAGCAGTTATCAGGACCGGGCCACTGAAGCTTTCTTT

d_gene: .
v_gene: TRBV20-1
j_gene: TRBJ2-3
abundance: .
CDR3aa: CSARSRISGTDTQYF
CDR3nt: TGCAGTGCTAGGTCGCGGATCTCTGGCACAGATACGCAGTATTTT

d_gene: .
v_gene: TRBV7-2
j_gene: TRBJ2-6
abundance: .
CDR3aa: CASSSSSGTNVLTF
CDR3nt: TGTGCCAGCAGCTCCAGCTCTGGGACCAACGTCCTGACTTTC

d_gene: TRBD1
v_gene: TRBV5-1
j_gene: TRBJ2-1
abundance: .
CDR3aa: CASLTGTGSNEQFF
CDR3nt: TGCGCCAGCTTAACCGGGACAGGGAGCAATGAGCAGTTCTTC

d_gene: TRBD2
v_gene: TRBV4-2
j_gene: TRBJ2-1
abundance: few
CDR3aa: CASSPPSGANEQFF
CDR3nt: TGTGCCAGCAGCCCCCCTAGCGGGGCGAATGAGCAGTTCTTC

d_gene: .
v_gene: TRBV2
j_gene: TRBJ2-7
abundance: .
CDR3aa: CASSSVGVAYEQYF
CDR3nt: TGTGCCAGCAGTTCGGTTGGTGTGGCCTACGAGCAGTACTTC

d_gene: TRBD1
v_gene: TRBV27
j_gene: TRBJ1-1
abundance: many
CDR3aa: CASSRQGGTEAFF
CDR3nt: TGTGCCAGCAGTAGACAGGGAGGCACTGAAGCTTTCTTT

d_gene: .
v_gene: TRBV20-1
j_gene: TRBJ2-1
abundance: many
CDR3aa: CSVEPSSAYNEQFF
CDR3nt: TGCAGTGTCGAGCCTTCTAGCGCTTACAATGAGCAGTTCTTC

d_gene: .
v_gene: TRBV12-5
j_gene: TRBJ2-1
abundance: few
CDR3aa: CASGGRRGEQFF
CDR3nt: TGTGCTAGTGGTGGAAGGAGAGGTGAGCAGTTCTTC

d_gene: .
v_gene: TRBV20-1
j_gene: TRBJ1-2
abundance: .
CDR3aa: CSATPDNGYTF
CDR3nt: TGCAGTGCTACTCCAGATAATGGCTACACCTTC

d_gene: TRBD2
v_gene: TRBV12-3/TRBV12-4
j_gene: TRBJ2-5
abundance: .
CDR3aa: CASSLTSASQTQYF
CDR3nt: TGTGCCAGCAGTTTAACTAGCGCATCACAGACCCAGTACTTC

d_gene: .
v_gene: TRBV20-1
j_gene: TRBJ2-1
abundance: few
CDR3aa: CSAQGLARTYNEQFF
CDR3nt: TGCAGTGCTCAAGGCCTAGCGCGAACCTACAATGAGCAGTTCTTC

d_gene: TRBD2
v_gene: TRBV29-1
j_gene: TRBJ2-5
abundance: few
CDR3aa: CSVTSGGLEETQYF
CDR3nt: TGCAGCGTTACTAGCGGGGGCCTAGAAGAGACCCAGTACTTC

d_gene: .
v_gene: TRBV4-1
j_gene: TRBJ2-1
abundance: few
CDR3aa: CASSQAGLNEQFF
CDR3nt: TGCGCCAGCAGCCAAGCTGGGCTTAATGAGCAGTTCTTC

d_gene: .
v_gene: TRBV7-2
j_gene: TRBJ2-3
abundance: .
CDR3aa: CASSVTLDDTQYF
CDR3nt: TGTGCCAGCAGCGTAACTCTGGACGATACGCAGTATTTT

d_gene: TRBD1
v_gene: TRBV5-1
j_gene: TRBJ2-4
abundance: .
CDR3aa: CASSRGQVGGIQYF
CDR3nt: TGCGCCAGCAGCCGGGGACAGGTCGGGGGCATTCAGTACTTC

d_gene: .
v_gene: TRBV13
j_gene: TRBJ2-6
abundance: .
CDR3aa: CASSRDGGAGANVLTF
CDR3nt: TGTGCCAGCAGCAGGGACGGGGGTGCTGGGGCCAACGTCCTGACTTTC

d_gene: .
v_gene: TRBV12-3/TRBV12-4
j_gene: TRBJ2-1
abundance: .
CDR3aa: CASRPLGPSSYNEQFF
CDR3nt: TGTGCCAGCAGACCCCTGGGGCCGAGCTCCTACAATGAGCAGTTCTTC

d_gene: .
v_gene: TRBV3-1
j_gene: TRBJ2-2
abundance: few
CDR3aa: CASNANTGELFF
CDR3nt: TGTGCCAGCAACGCAAACACCGGGGAGCTGTTTTTT

d_gene: .
v_gene: TRBV6-5
j_gene: TRBJ2-3
abundance: .
CDR3aa: CASVGSGDTQYF
CDR3nt: TGTGCCAGCGTGGGTTCGGGGGATACGCAGTATTTT

d_gene: TRBD1
v_gene: TRBV27
j_gene: TRBJ1-2
abundance: .
CDR3aa: CASSLSPTGRYGYTF
CDR3nt: TGTGCCAGCAGTTTATCCCCGACAGGGCGGTATGGCTACACCTTC

d_gene: .
v_gene: TRBV7-9
j_gene: TRBJ1-6
abundance: .
CDR3aa: CASSRESSKANSPLHF
CDR3nt: TGTGCCAGCAGCCGGGAGAGCTCTAAAGCCAATTCACCCCTCCACTTT

d_gene: TRBD1
v_gene: TRBV10-3
j_gene: TRBJ2-1
abundance: once
CDR3aa: CAIGDRGVSQDEQFF
CDR3nt: TGTGCCATCGGTGACAGGGGTGTATCTCAGGATGAGCAGTTCTTC

d_gene: .
v_gene: TRBV20-1
j_gene: TRBJ1-2
abundance: .
CDR3aa: CSAIPQGPWGCTF
CDR3nt: TGCAGTGCTATCCCCCAGGGGCCCTGGGGCTGCACCTTC

d_gene: TRBD2
v_gene: TRBV28
j_gene: TRBJ2-7
abundance: few
CDR3aa: CASRSSASGASYEQYF
CDR3nt: TGTGCCAGCAGGTCTTCGGCTAGCGGGGCCTCCTACGAGCAGTACTTC

d_gene: .
v_gene: TRBV12-3/TRBV12-4
j_gene: TRBJ2-1
abundance: .
CDR3aa: CASTRGTSYNEQFF
CDR3nt: TGTGCCAGCACGAGGGGAACCTCCTACAATGAGCAGTTCTTC

d_gene: TRBD2
v_gene: TRBV5-1
j_gene: TRBJ2-7
abundance: .
CDR3aa: CASSFIPGLAGDSYEQYF
CDR3nt: TGCGCCAGCAGCTTTATCCCGGGACTAGCGGGAGACTCCTACGAGCAGTACTTC

d_gene: .
v_gene: TRBV15
j_gene: TRBJ2-4
abundance: .
CDR3aa: CATSRDKGTAKNIQYF
CDR3nt: TGTGCCACCAGCAGAGATAAAGGGACGGCCAAAAACATTCAGTACTTC

d_gene: .
v_gene: TRBV7-9
j_gene: TRBJ2-7
abundance: .
CDR3aa: CASSLRRQVREQYF
CDR3nt: TGTGCCAGCAGCTTACGTCGACAGGTGCGCGAGCAGTACTTC

d_gene: .
v_gene: TRBV20-1
j_gene: TRBJ2-3
abundance: .
CDR3aa: CSANSRNTDTQYF
CDR3nt: TGCAGTGCTAACTCCCGCAACACAGATACGCAGTATTTT

d_gene: .
v_gene: TRBV18
j_gene: TRBJ2-7
abundance: .
CDR3aa: CASSPLSGSSYEQYF
CDR3nt: TGTGCCAGCTCACCCTTATCGGGTAGCTCCTACGAGCAGTACTTC

d_gene: TRBD2
v_gene: TRBV7-2
j_gene: TRBJ2-5
abundance: few
CDR3aa: CASSFRAGGYQETQYF
CDR3nt: TGTGCCAGCAGCTTCAGAGCGGGGGGCTACCAAGAGACCCAGTACTTC

d_gene: .
v_gene: TRBV20-1
j_gene: TRBJ1-2
abundance: few
CDR3aa: CSAIRKDTDPYGYTF
CDR3nt: TGCAGTGCTATCCGGAAGGACACGGACCCCTATGGCTACACCTTC

d_gene: TRBD2
v_gene: TRBV9
j_gene: TRBJ2-5
abundance: .
CDR3aa: CASSGPAGGETQYF
CDR3nt: TGTGCCAGCAGCGGTCCGGCGGGAGGAGAGACCCAGTACTTC

d_gene: TRBD1
v_gene: TRBV15
j_gene: TRBJ2-7
abundance: .
CDR3aa: CVTSRDDRATYEQYF
CDR3nt: TGTGTCACCAGCAGAGATGACAGGGCCACCTACGAGCAGTACTTC

d_gene: .
v_gene: TRBV7-2
j_gene: TRBJ2-7
abundance: few
CDR3aa: CASSLGGASGGSSYEQYF
CDR3nt: TGTGCCAGCAGCTTAGGGGGGGCCTCAGGCGGGAGCTCCTACGAGCAGTACTTC

d_gene: .
v_gene: TRBV28
j_gene: TRBJ2-7
abundance: .
CDR3aa: CATYSDNEQYF
CDR3nt: TGTGCCACCTACAGTGACAACGAGCAGTACTTC

d_gene: .
v_gene: TRBV20-1
j_gene: TRBJ2-7
abundance: .
CDR3aa: CSARAIRDTQGLEQYF
CDR3nt: TGCAGTGCTAGAGCTATACGGGACACCCAGGGGTTGGAGCAGTACTTC

d_gene: .
v_gene: TRBV11-2
j_gene: TRBJ2-7
abundance: few
CDR3aa: CASSLPLLPSYEQYF
CDR3nt: TGTGCCAGCAGCCTACCATTACTCCCAAGCTACGAGCAGTACTTC

d_gene: .
v_gene: TRBV11-2
j_gene: TRBJ1-2
abundance: .
CDR3aa: CASSLSTGYGYTF
CDR3nt: TGTGCCAGCAGCCTATCGACGGGCTATGGCTACACCTTC

d_gene: .
v_gene: TRBV4-2
j_gene: TRBJ2-1
abundance: once
CDR3aa: CASSQGAITHNEQFF
CDR3nt: TGTGCCAGCAGCCAAGGGGCCATTACCCACAATGAGCAGTTCTTC

d_gene: .
v_gene: TRBV28
j_gene: TRBJ2-6
abundance: .
CDR3aa: CASSSAAGANVLTF
CDR3nt: TGTGCCAGCAGTTCTGCGGCTGGGGCCAACGTCCTGACTTTC

d_gene: .
v_gene: TRBV6-5
j_gene: TRBJ1-2
abundance: .
CDR3aa: CASSYRVHEPGNYGYTF
CDR3nt: TGTGCCAGCAGTTACCGGGTCCATGAACCAGGTAACTATGGCTACACCTTC

d_gene: .
v_gene: TRBV20-1
j_gene: TRBJ2-1
abundance: many
CDR3aa: CSASLRAGNEQFF
CDR3nt: TGCAGTGCTAGTCTCCGGGCGGGCAATGAGCAGTTCTTC

d_gene: .
v_gene: TRBV2
j_gene: TRBJ2-4
abundance: .
CDR3aa: CASSERFGGSKNIQYF
CDR3nt: TGTGCCAGCAGTGAACGTTTCGGGGGATCCAAAAACATTCAGTACTTC

d_gene: .
v_gene: TRBV20-1
j_gene: TRBJ2-7
abundance: .
CDR3aa: CSALDRSYEQYF
CDR3nt: TGCAGTGCCCTCGACAGGTCCTACGAGCAGTACTTC

d_gene: TRBD1
v_gene: TRBV2
j_gene: TRBJ2-7
abundance: .
CDR3aa: CASGTGHFTSYEQYF
CDR3nt: TGTGCCAGCGGGACAGGGCATTTCACCTCCTACGAGCAGTACTTC

d_gene: TRBD1
v_gene: TRBV3-1
j_gene: TRBJ2-2
abundance: once
CDR3aa: CASSQGLGTVLSSTNTGELFF
CDR3nt: TGTGCCAGCAGCCAAGGGTTGGGGACAGTACTTTCCTCCACGAACACCGGGGAGCTGTTTTTT

d_gene: .
v_gene: TRBV29-1
j_gene: TRBJ2-7
abundance: .
CDR3aa: CSGLETYEQYF
CDR3nt: TGCAGCGGCCTAGAGACCTACGAGCAGTACTTC

d_gene: .
v_gene: TRBV12-3/TRBV12-4
j_gene: TRBJ2-7
abundance: few
CDR3aa: CASSFARAVNEQYF
CDR3nt: TGTGCCAGCAGTTTTGCCAGGGCAGTAAACGAGCAGTACTTC

d_gene: .
v_gene: TRBV5-1
j_gene: TRBJ2-3
abundance: .
CDR3aa: CASSLSWGGSEDTQYF
CDR3nt: TGCGCCAGCAGCTTATCCTGGGGCGGTTCGGAAGATACGCAGTATTTT

d_gene: TRBD2
v_gene: TRBV5-1
j_gene: TRBJ2-3
abundance: .
CDR3aa: CASSWGLAQDTQYF
CDR3nt: TGCGCCAGCAGCTGGGGACTAGCACAGGATACGCAGTATTTT

d_gene: TRBD1
v_gene: TRBV7-2
j_gene: TRBJ1-2
abundance: .
CDR3aa: CASSLQTGIPYGYTF
CDR3nt: TGTGCCAGCAGCTTACAGACAGGGATCCCCTATGGCTACACCTTC

d_gene: .
v_gene: TRBV6-5
j_gene: TRBJ2-7
abundance: .
CDR3aa: CASRIGTEVHEQYF
CDR3nt: TGTGCCAGCAGGATCGGGACTGAGGTTCACGAGCAGTACTTC

d_gene: TRBD1
v_gene: TRBV5-6
j_gene: TRBJ1-5
abundance: .
CDR3aa: CASSQKPLDRISNQPQHF
CDR3nt: TGTGCCAGCAGCCAAAAGCCCCTGGACAGGATCTCCAATCAGCCCCAGCATTTT